This T cell receptor beta chain was documented in a study of cytomegalovirus exposure and HLA in healthy donors. Study as a whole: A preliminary data release comprised tens of millions of unique TCRs obtained from HLA-typed donors.

This CDR3 has 17 amino acids. The germline V gene encodes CDR1 SGHVS and CDR2 FQNEAQ. V was pared by 1 base and J by 0 bases, with 12 bases between. The PCR employed 60 Vbeta primers together with 13 Jbeta primers. Only in-frame clones appear in the TCRdb table, and some are missing; sequencing was by immunoSEQ multiplex PCR. The sample spans just over 150,000 clones; the ten largest clones claim 1.3%. This chain connects TRBV7-8 to TRBJ2-2; TRBD1 is a possible D gene (6 bases). This clonotype was sampled from a woman aged 55-75 years in good health and CMV-seronegative. The sample comprised PBMCs. This CDR3 is CASSLVVGATNTGELFF. CDR3 DNA sequence: TGTGCCAGCAGCTTAGTTGTGGGGGCCACGAACACCGGGGAGCTGTTTTTT.